The table lists the clone carrying this TCR beta chain with many counts. Trimming cost V 8 bases and J 3 bases; bases outside gene matches: 7. The CDR3 contains 14 residues. These data originate in a study of T-cell reconstitution after alpha-beta-depleted transplantation in children. Preparation of the TCRbeta library was carried out with unique molecular identifiers. Via MiXCR, TCRdb re-called the PCR reads, giving one row per CDR3 protein. The table lists a few hundred thousand distinct CDR3 sequences, approximately 20% of them singletons. The rearrangement links TRBV12-3 or TRBV12-4 to TRBJ1-5; 7 positions match TRBD1. The TCR was taken from a human donor who donated a stem cell graft to a child with acute lymphoblastic leukemia. Here the sequenced sample was PBMCs from the stem cell graft donor, taken from the stem cell graft. CDR3 DNA sequence: TGTGCCAGCGGGTACGGGACAGTCAATCAGCCCCAGCATTTT. Amino acid sequence: CASGYGTVNQPQHF.